Sequencing of this T cell receptor beta chain was carried out in a study of blood T cell repertoires in COVID-19. V lost 1 base to trimming and J lost 5 bases; unmatched junction nucleotides: 4. This CDR3 region has 15 residues. The germline CDR1 and CDR2 sequences are MNHEY and SMNVEV (reference sequence). Using immunoSEQ multiplex PCR, the repertoire was profiled, and TCRdb retains in-frame clones only, with some absent. The table has about 240,000 clones, 88% seen once. This TCR came from a woman in her thirties or forties who had recovered from COVID-19. The rearrangement uses TRBV27 and TRBJ2-1; 8 bases line up with TRBD2. The sample was peripheral blood. The CDR3 DNA follows: TGTGCCAGCAGTTTATGGCTAGCGGGTAACAATGAGCAGTTCTTC. It codes for CASSLWLAGNNEQFF.